This TCR beta chain was obtained from a study of cytomegalovirus exposure and HLA in healthy donors. Study results and caveats: Overall, under 200 TCR beta chains were annotated as cytomegalovirus-associated.

Both 60 Vbeta primers and 13 Jbeta primers went into the PCR. Only in-frame clones appear in the TCRdb table, and some are missing; sequencing was by immunoSEQ multiplex PCR. In the table there are some 63,000 clones, 75% to 90% of which are singletons. The germline V and J ends were trimmed by 5 bases and 2 bases, with 9 bases remaining between them. This CDR3 is built from 13 residues. Germline V gene sequence: CDR1 PRHDT, CDR2 FYEKMQ (reference sequence). On this clone itself: Its antigen is as yet unknown.

The sample consisted of PBMCs. V and J are TRBV13 and TRBJ1-2; a weak D match, TRBD1 (5 bases). This TCR derives from a woman between 40 and 50 years old in good health and CMV-seronegative. Here the CDR3 DNA reads TGTGCCAGCAGCCTCAGGGAAAACTATGGCTACACCTTC. Encoded protein: CASSLRENYGYTF.